These T cell receptor beta chains were read from a single sample in a study of blood T cells in healthy people across ages. TCRdb re-called the 5' RACE reads with MiXCR, one entry per CDR3 protein. Here the sample spans about 800,000 distinct CDR3 sequences, 58% being singletons. Material for sequencing was blood. All receptors derive from a man aged 25 to 40 in good health. The CDR3 runs from the conserved cysteine through the conserved F or W. The D gene is left open where the match is weak. Some rows mark clone size as missing; the rest say once, few, many or name a class of expanded clone.

TRBJ2-3 | TRBV4-2 | NA | NA | TGTGCCAGCAGCCAAAATTACCCCGGGTATACGCAGTATTTT | CASSQNYPGYTQYF
TRBJ1-1 | TRBV30 | NA | NA | TGTGCCTGGGGAGGGGGGCGACTGAACACTGAAGCTTTCTTT | CAWGGGRLNTEAFF
TRBJ2-3 | TRBV7-2 | NA | NA | TGTGCCAGCAGCTTAGTTAGGGGGGTTGATACGCAGTATTTT | CASSLVRGVDTQYF
TRBJ2-5 | TRBV20-1 | NA | few | TGCAGTGCTGTGGGGGACGGTCAATTCCAAGAGACCCAGTACTTC | CSAVGDGQFQETQYF
TRBJ2-5 | TRBV7-2 | TRBD1 | few | TGTGCCAGCAGCAAACAGGGGGCGCTCGGCCAAGAGACCCAGTACTTC | CASSKQGALGQETQYF
TRBJ2-4 | TRBV13 | NA | NA | TGTGCCAGCAGCTTACGCTCCCTCGTCCCCGAAAGAAACATTCAGTACTTC | CASSLRSLVPERNIQYF
TRBJ2-7 | TRBV6-2/TRBV6-3 | NA | many | TGTGCCAGCAGTTCCTACTTAGGACTAGGGGGCTACGAGCAGTACTTC | CASSSYLGLGGYEQYF
TRBJ2-3 | TRBV7-2 | TRBD1 | few | TGTGCCAGCAGCTCTGACAGGGGGTCAGATACGCAGTATTTT | CASSSDRGSDTQYF
TRBJ2-7 | TRBV7-9 | TRBD2 | NA | TGTGCCAGCAGCCCGCCCGGGACTAGCGCCTACGAGCAGTACTTC | CASSPPGTSAYEQYF
TRBJ2-7 | TRBV20-1 | TRBD2 | NA | TGCAGTGCCCCCTTGGTCGCGGGGGGGCAGATCGAACAGTACTTC | CSAPLVAGGQIEQYF
TRBJ1-2 | TRBV10-3 | NA | NA | TGTGCCATCAGTGATGGGGCTGGCTACACCTTC | CAISDGAGYTF
TRBJ2-1 | TRBV5-1 | NA | NA | TGCGCCAGCAGCTTGGGTCTCGAGGGGGATGAGCAGTTCTTC | CASSLGLEGDEQFF
TRBJ2-1 | TRBV27 | NA | NA | TGTGCCAGCAGTTTCAGAGAGTGGGGCAATTACAATGAGCAGTTCTTC | CASSFREWGNYNEQFF
TRBJ2-5 | TRBV12-3/TRBV12-4 | NA | once | TGTGCCAGCATGCGGGACCACCAAGAGACCCAGTACTTC | CASMRDHQETQYF
TRBJ2-1 | TRBV5-1 | TRBD1 | NA | TGCGCCAGCAGCTTCGGACAGGGGGTGAATGAGCAGTTCTTC | CASSFGQGVNEQFF
TRBJ2-4 | TRBV20-1 | NA | NA | TGCAGTGCGGGGATCTCGACCAAAAACATTCAGTACTTC | CSAGISTKNIQYF
TRBJ2-2 | TRBV25-1 | TRBD1 | NA | TGTGCCAGCAGTGATGGGCCGGGACAGGAGGCCGGGGAGCTGTTTTTT | CASSDGPGQEAGELFF
TRBJ2-1 | TRBV3-1 | NA | few | TGTGCCAGCAGCCAAGGAAGAGGCAGCAATGAGCAGTTCTTC | CASSQGRGSNEQFF
TRBJ2-5 | TRBV7-6 | NA | few | TGTGCCAGCAGCTTGTACTTGGGTGACAGCCAAGAGACCCAGTACTTC | CASSLYLGDSQETQYF
TRBJ2-7 | TRBV6-5 | NA | NA | TGTGCCAGCAGAAACGGGGGCGAGCAGTACTTC | CASRNGGEQYF
TRBJ1-4 | TRBV5-6 | NA | NA | TGTGCCAGCAGCTTGGGGGACAAGGTGTTTTTT | CASSLGDKVFF
TRBJ2-2 | TRBV7-6 | TRBD2 | NA | TGTGCCAGCAGCTTAGGAGCGCGGGGGGGACGGACCGGGGAGCTGTTTTTT | CASSLGARGGRTGELFF
TRBJ2-1 | TRBV7-7 | NA | once | TGTGCTAGCAGCCGCGAGGGCGGGTTTAATGAGCAGTTCTTC | CASSREGGFNEQFF
TRBJ1-2 | TRBV5-1 | TRBD1 | NA | TGCGCCAGCAGCAAGGACAGGAACTATGGCTACACCTTC | CASSKDRNYGYTF
TRBJ2-3 | TRBV7-2 | TRBD2 | many | TGTGCCAGCAGCTTACTAGCGGGCAGCACAGATACGCAGTATTTT | CASSLLAGSTDTQYF
TRBJ2-6 | TRBV25-1 | NA | few | TGTGCCAGCAGTGAATTTTTCGAGGGTTCCATCTCTGGGGCCAACGTCCTGACTTTC | CASSEFFEGSISGANVLTF
TRBJ2-3 | TRBV6-5 | TRBD2 | NA | TGTGCCAGCAGCCGCGGGGCTAGCGGGAGGGCAGATACGCAGTATTTT | CASSRGASGRADTQYF
TRBJ2-1 | TRBV10-3 | TRBD2 | NA | TGTGCCATCAGTCTACCGGGACTAGCCGACAATGAGCAGTTCTTC | CAISLPGLADNEQFF
TRBJ2-1 | TRBV9 | NA | NA | TGTGCCAGCAGCCCGGAGGGGGAAACCTACAATGAGCAGTTCTTC | CASSPEGETYNEQFF
TRBJ2-7 | TRBV27 | TRBD2 | few | TGTGCCAGCAGGATAGCGGGAGGGCGACCCTCCTACGAGCAGTACTTC | CASRIAGGRPSYEQYF
TRBJ1-1 | TRBV5-1 | NA | NA | TGCGCCAGCTCCCTCCCGGGGACTGAAGCTTCCTTT | CASSLPGTEASF